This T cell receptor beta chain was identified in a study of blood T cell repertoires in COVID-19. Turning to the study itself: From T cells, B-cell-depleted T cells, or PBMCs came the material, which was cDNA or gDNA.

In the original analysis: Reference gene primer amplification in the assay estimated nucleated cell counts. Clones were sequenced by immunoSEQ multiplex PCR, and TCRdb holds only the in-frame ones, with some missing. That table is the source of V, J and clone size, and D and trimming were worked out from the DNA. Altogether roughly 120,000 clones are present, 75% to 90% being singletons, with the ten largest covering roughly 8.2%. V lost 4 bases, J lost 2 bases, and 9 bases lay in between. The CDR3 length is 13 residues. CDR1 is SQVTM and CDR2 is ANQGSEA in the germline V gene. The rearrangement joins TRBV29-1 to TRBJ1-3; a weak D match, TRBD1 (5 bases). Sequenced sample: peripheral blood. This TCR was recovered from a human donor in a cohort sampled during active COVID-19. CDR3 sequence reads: CSVADSPGNTIYF. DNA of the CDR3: TGCAGCGTTGCTGACAGCCCTGGAAACACCATATATTTT.